This T cell receptor (beta chain) was identified during a study of blood T cell repertoires in COVID-19. Study-wide background: Before being deemed recovered, Cohort 3 donors had two negative PCRs, clearance, or symptom resolution. Nucleic acid was either cDNA or gDNA, and it came from T cells, B-cell-depleted T cells, or PBMCs. Samples taken during acute and convalescent COVID-19 were collected in the United States, Italy and Spain.

The table came from immunoSEQ multiplex PCR; TCRdb's copy has only in-frame clones and leaves some out. Here the sample spans over 130,000 clones, 84% being singletons. Germline V gives CDR1 LNHDA, CDR2 SQIVND (reference sequence). The CDR3 totals 15 residues. Germline trimming cut 9 bases from V and 1 base from J; bases unmatched to any gene: 6. Sequencing was done on a sample of PBMCs or T cells enriched from blood (not recorded which). The J gene is TRBJ2-3, the V gene TRBV19, with 11 bases identical to TRBD2. The origin of this receptor is a middle-aged man in a cohort exposed to, infected with or recovered from COVID-19 (not recorded which). CDR3 sequence reads: CASRKLAGGTDTQYF. DNA of the CDR3: TGTGCCAGCCGGAAACTAGCGGGAGGCACAGATACGCAGTATTTT.